This T cell receptor (beta chain) was documented in a study of cytomegalovirus exposure and HLA in healthy donors. Study-wide findings and caveats: It was reported that TCR beta sequences correctly inferred the HLA-A and HLA-B alleles for most subjects. Published work reported that the classifier diagnosed cytomegalovirus status with high specificity and sensitivity. Presence/absence analyses rested on an assumption that sequencing depth was roughly uniform across donors.

Those who donated were healthy bone marrow donors. Regarding this clone: Antigen specificity is unknown.

With 60 Vbeta and 13 Jbeta primers, the PCR was carried out. TCRdb keeps only in-frame clones here, not all; method: immunoSEQ multiplex PCR. Seen here are roughly 290,000 clones, 85% to 90% observed once, and the top ten hold approximately 2%. The ends were cut back, 4 bases at V and 0 bases at J, with 7 bases in the middle. The CDR3 runs to 13 residues. The germline V gene encodes CDR1 SNHLY and CDR2 FYNNEI. This clonotype was sampled from a woman under 30 in good health and CMV-seronegative. Sequencing input: PBMCs. This chain uses TRBV2 with TRBJ2-7; D is ambiguous. Written as DNA, the CDR3 is TGTGCCAGCAGTGCAGGCAGCTCCTACGAGCAGTACTTC. Translated: CASSAGSSYEQYF.